This paragraph covers one T cell receptor beta chain sequence. The CDR3 extends over 14 amino acids. Trimming took off 1 base at V and 8 bases at J, with 15 bases between the two ends. Germline V lookup: CDR1 SGHRS, CDR2 YFSETQ. Original analysis: Nucleated cell counts were estimated from reference gene primer amplification. Profiling relied on immunoSEQ multiplex PCR, and the TCRdb table lists in-frame clones only, not all of them. V, J and clone size were drawn from that table, and D and trimming were deduced from the DNA. The sample lists 180,000 or so clones, 86% occurring once. The sample originates from a study of blood T cell repertoires in COVID-19.

This receptor was identified in a man aged 40-49 years with acute COVID-19. The chain joins TRBV5-1 to TRBJ1-1; D is possibly TRBD1 (6 bases). The sample taken for sequencing was PBMCs or T cells enriched from blood (not recorded which). The CDR3 here is CASSLQGYSGEAFF. The CDR3, as DNA: TGCGCCAGCAGCTTGCAGGGGTACTCGGGAGAAGCTTTCTTT.